Detailed here is one T cell receptor (beta chain). The antigen is undetermined. The record originates from a study of shared clonotypes between healthy human individuals. Whole-study context: In total, the donors were two women and a few men aged 18 to 49.

Assay: immunoSEQ multiplex PCR; the TCRdb copy retains only in-frame clones and omits some. The table records over 850,000 clones, more than 75% of them present only once. Findings and limits, study-wide: It was anticipated that sequencing depth would influence how many clonotypes donors shared.

Germline-derived CDR1 and CDR2 are SGDLS and YYNGEE. The CDR3 is 15 amino acids. Trimming took off 6 bases at V and 0 bases at J, with 13 bases between the two ends. Sequences were obtained from memory CD4+ T cells from PBMCs. Subset defined: CD45RA-negative fraction. The chain employs TRBV9 and TRBJ2-1, with TRBD2 as a possible D gene (5 bases). The TCR comes from a man between 18 and 29 years old in good health. Some clones in this sample may be carry-over from other donors' samples. CDR3 sequence: CASTLSTSSYNEQFF. In DNA, the CDR3 is TGTGCCAGCACCCTGAGTACTAGCTCCTACAATGAGCAGTTCTTC.